Listed below are T cell receptor beta chains from one sample, sequenced in a study of Graves' ophthalmopathy and Graves' hyperthyroidism. TCRdb itself ran the multiplex PCR reads through MiXCR, one entry per CDR3 protein. The sample carries more than 550,000 distinct CDR3 sequences, 35% to 45% recorded once. Sequenced input: peripheral blood. The origin of the receptors is an adult man with Graves' ophthalmopathy. CDR3s include the opening cysteine and the closing phenylalanine or tryptophan. The order of the fields is D gene, clone size, V gene, J gene, CDR3 DNA, CDR3 protein. The D gene is left open where the match is weak. Clone size is shown for a subset of rows, as once, few, many or a class of expanded clone.

>.|many|TRBV12-3/TRBV12-4|TRBJ2-7
TGTGCCAGAGTACCGCGGCGGTACTACGAGCAGTACTTC
CARVPRRYYEQYF
>.|many|TRBV19|TRBJ1-1
TGTGCCAGTAAGGTGAACAGGGACACTGAAGCTTTCTTT
CASKVNRDTEAFF
>.|many|TRBV2|TRBJ2-6
TGTGCCAGCAGTTGGGGACGTACGACGCAAGGGGCCAACGTCCTGACTTTC
CASSWGRTTQGANVLTF
>TRBD1|.|TRBV10-3|TRBJ1-5
TGTGCCATCAACACCGGGACAGCGATGGGCAATCAGCCCCAGCATTTT
CAINTGTAMGNQPQHF
>TRBD2|many|TRBV25-1|TRBJ2-7
TGTGCCAGCAGTGCGCCTAGCGGGGGGGCTGTTGCGGAGCAGTACTTC
CASSAPSGGAVAEQYF
>.|few|TRBV10-3|TRBJ1-4
TGTGCCAGCAGCTATGGAGCCGGGGAAACACATTTT
CASSYGAGETHF
>.|.|TRBV6-1|TRBJ1-5
TGTGCCGGCAGTAGAAATAGCAGGGTAAGCAATCAGCCCCAGCATTTT
CAGSRNSRVSNQPQHF
>.|many|TRBV29-1|TRBJ1-2
TGCAGCGTCCATGATTACCTTAAACGGGCTAACTATGGCTACACCTTC
CSVHDYLKRANYGYTF
>.|many|TRBV20-1|TRBJ1-2
TGCAGTGCTACAGGGACTAACTATGGCTACACCTTC
CSATGTNYGYTF
>TRBD1|many|TRBV19|TRBJ1-3
TGTGCCAGTAGCGTAACAGGGGGCTCTGGAAACACCATATATTTT
CASSVTGGSGNTIYF